Below are 25 T cell receptor beta chains sequenced from a single sample in a study of T cell responses to AZD1222 COVID-19 vaccine. The table came from immunoSEQ multiplex PCR; TCRdb's copy has only in-frame clones and leaves some out. The table includes 150,000 to 200,000 clones, roughly nine tenths detected once. Material: peripheral blood, obtained on day 0 of AZD1222 vaccination. The receptors were gathered from an adult in good health.

The J gene is TRBJ1-1, the V gene TRBV7-2; D is uncertain. The CDR3 runs 13 residues. V lost 6 bases to trimming and J lost 1 base, with 9 bases between them. In germline, CDR1 is SGHTA, CDR2 FQGNSA. The CDR3 is CASSRWRNTEAFF. CDR3 DNA: TGTGCCAGCAGTCGATGGAGGAACACTGAAGCTTTCTTT.

The genes are TRBV7-9 and TRBJ2-4; 8 bases line up with TRBD2. This CDR3 spans 19 amino acids. V lost 4 bases and J lost 2; bases outside the gene matches: 16. Germline values: CDR1 SEHNR, CDR2 FQNEAQ (reference sequence). This CDR3 is CASSYSPGGRSVTKNIQYF. The CDR3 coding sequence is TGTGCCAGCAGCTACTCACCGGGGGGGAGGTCGGTGACCAAAAACATTCAGTACTTC. Using reference TRBV7-9 and TRBJ2-4 for the parts outside the CDR3, the full variable domain is DTGVSQNPRHKITKRGQNVTFRCDPISEHNRLYWYRQTLGQGPEFLTYFQNEAQLEKSRLLSDRFSAERPKGSFSTLEIQRTEQGDSAMYLCASSYSPGGRSVTKNIQYFGAGTRLSVL.

The chain has TRBV28 and TRBJ1-4; D not certain. Germline V CDR1 and CDR2: MDHEN, SYDVKM. The CDR3 length is 12 residues. The ends were cut back, 5 bases at V and 10 bases at J, with 11 bases in the middle. CDR3 nucleotide sequence: TGTGCCAGCAGTCCCCCCCGGGGAAAACTGTTTTTT. Amino acid sequence: CASSPPRGKLFF.

This rearrangement joins TRBV7-3 to TRBJ1-1; D call uncertain. Germline loops: CDR1 SGHTA, CDR2 FQGTGA. V lost 5 bases and J 1 base, leaving 14 bases between the germline ends. The CDR3 has 15 residues. The CDR3: CASSPTQVTNTEAFF. CDR3 sequence (DNA): TGTGCCAGCAGCCCCACCCAGGTAACGAACACTGAAGCTTTCTTT. Combining the CDR3 with reference TRBV7-3 and TRBJ1-1 gives the whole variable domain GAGVSQTPSNKVTEKGKYVELRCDPISGHTALYWYRQSLGQGPEFLIYFQGTGAADDSGLPNDRFFAVRPEGSVSTLKIQRTERGDSAVYLCASSPTQVTNTEAFFGQGTRLTVV.

CDR3 in DNA: TGTGCCAGCAGTGAAAGGAACAGGGGTCACGAGCAGTACTTC. Amino acid sequence: CASSERNRGHEQYF. This rearrangement joins TRBV25-1 to TRBJ2-7; 7 bases match TRBD1. Germline V lookup: CDR1 MGHDK, CDR2 SYGVNS. Germline trimming cut 2 bases from V and 5 bases from J; bases unmatched to any gene: 6. The CDR3 totals 14 residues.

The chain combines TRBV6-5 with TRBJ1-4; no firm D call. This CDR3 spans 15 amino acids. Trimming took 2 bases from V and 7 from J, leaving 14 bases between them. Germline lookup yields CDR1 MNHEY and CDR2 SVGAGI. CDR3 in DNA: TGTGCCAGCAGTTACCGAGGCAGAGGGCCTGAAAAACTGTTTTTT. Translation gives CASSYRGRGPEKLFF.

The chain links TRBV14 to TRBJ2-3; D remains ambiguous. The CDR3 extends over 12 amino acids. In germline, CDR1 is SGHDN, CDR2 FVKESK. The ends were cut back, 3 bases at V and 6 bases at J, with 7 bases in the middle. The CDR3: CASSQVGDTQYF. The CDR3 coding sequence is TGTGCCAGCAGCCAGGTGGGGGATACGCAGTATTTT.

The CDR3 nucleotides are TGTGCCAGCAGCTTAGGTGAGGGATATGGCTACACCTTC. This codes for CASSLGEGYGYTF. V usage is TRBV7-3 and J usage is TRBJ1-2; D gene uncertain. V lost 2 bases, J lost 5 bases, and 9 bases lay in between. CDR1 is SGHTA, CDR2 FQGTGA, per germline. The CDR3 extends over 13 amino acids.

CDR3 coding DNA: TGTGCCAGCAGTTTTTCGGGGGCACGTAATTCACCCCTCCACTTT. Translation gives CASSFSGARNSPLHF. V gene TRBV28 combines with J gene TRBJ1-6; D is possibly TRBD1 (6 bases). V was cut by 3 bases and J by 6 bases, with 12 bases left in between. This CDR3 contains 15 residues. Germline V gene sequence: CDR1 MDHEN, CDR2 SYDVKM.

This sequence joins TRBV14 and TRBJ1-2; D is perhaps TRBD1 (6 bases). V lost 6 bases, J lost 8 bases, and 22 bases lay in between. Germline V gene lookup returns CDR1 SGHDN and CDR2 FVKESK. This CDR3 has 15 amino acids. For the CDR3, the DNA is TGTGCCAGCAGTCTGGACTATCCAGGGGCTGAGGGCTACACCTTC. This encodes CASSLDYPGAEGYTF.

The V and J genes are TRBV10-3 and TRBJ2-3, with a tentative D call TRBD2 (5 bases). This CDR3 comprises 14 residues. CDR1 and CDR2 (germline): ENHRY, SYGVKD. V was pared by 0 bases and J by 7 bases, with 11 bases between. This chain's CDR3 is CAISESWRLNTQYF. In DNA form, the CDR3 reads TGTGCCATCAGTGAGTCGTGGAGACTAAATACGCAGTATTTT.

V and J are TRBV5-6 and TRBJ2-7, with 9 bases matching TRBD1. This CDR3 has 14 amino acids. The J segment lost 3 bases and the V segment lost 3 bases, leaving 4 bases of the junction unmatched. Germline V gives CDR1 SGHDT, CDR2 YYEEEE. CDR3 nucleotide sequence: TGTGCCAGCAGCTGGTTGGACAGGGGCTACGAGCAGTACTTC. Its translation is CASSWLDRGYEQYF.

This clone was found a few times. This chain links TRBV30 with TRBJ1-5; D not resolved. Trimming stripped 2 bases from V and 4 bases from J, with 24 bases between. This CDR3 spans 18 amino acids. Germline V CDR1 and CDR2: GTSNPN, SVGIG (reference sequence). The DNA of the CDR3 is TGTGCCTGGAGTCGGTCGAGGCTGGGAATAGGGTCGAATCAGCCCCAGCATTTT. Amino acid sequence: CAWSRSRLGIGSNQPQHF.

This clone was seen more than once but under ten times. This chain uses TRBV6-1 with TRBJ1-1; weak D call: TRBD1 (5 bases). Trimming pared 1 base from V and 3 bases from J, leaving 9 bases between. The CDR3 covers 14 residues. Germline lookup yields CDR1 MNHNS and CDR2 SASEGT. CDR3 protein: CASSEGGLDTEAFF. The CDR3 nucleotides read TGTGCCAGCAGTGAAGGGGGCTTGGACACTGAAGCTTTCTTT.

The chain uses TRBV28 and TRBJ1-4; D may be TRBD1 (5 bases). Trimming took 8 bases from V and 4 from J, leaving 20 bases between them. This CDR3 comprises 16 residues. Germline values: CDR1 MDHEN, CDR2 SYDVKM. This CDR3 is CASSWEGARGNEKLFF. CDR3 nucleotide sequence: TGTGCCAGCTCATGGGAAGGGGCGCGAGGTAATGAAAAACTGTTTTTT.

V gene TRBV2 combines with J gene TRBJ2-7, with TRBD1 identical over 8 bases. V shed 7 bases, J shed 5 bases, and the junction held 10 bases outside the gene matches. The CDR3 is made up of 14 amino acids. Germline V gene lookup returns CDR1 SNHLY and CDR2 FYNNEI. The CDR3 spells CASKAYSTGDEQYF. The CDR3 DNA is TGTGCCAGCAAAGCCTACTCGACAGGGGACGAGCAGTACTTC.

The chain has TRBV19 and TRBJ1-6, with 8 bases aligning to TRBD1. The J segment lost 8 bases and the V segment lost 9 bases, leaving 9 bases of the junction unmatched. CDR1 and CDR2 from the germline V gene are LNHDA and SQIVND (reference sequence). The CDR3 loop spans 14 amino acids. The DNA for the CDR3 is TGTGCCAGCCAGACTTACAGGGGGGATTCACCCCTCCACTTT. This translates into CASQTYRGDSPLHF.

The V and J genes are TRBV9 and TRBJ1-6; D is undetermined. V lost 4 bases and J lost 9, with 11 bases in between. CDR1 is SGDLS, CDR2 YYNGEE, per germline. CDR3 length: 13 amino acids. As DNA, the CDR3 is TGTGCCAGCAGCCCCGCAGCGGGTTCACCCCTCCACTTT. Translation: CASSPAAGSPLHF.

The V call is TRBV18, the J call TRBJ1-2; TRBD1 aligns across 9 bases. The CDR3 is made up of 15 amino acids. The J segment lost 6 bases and the V segment lost 2 bases, leaving 7 bases of the junction unmatched. CDR1 is KGHSH and CDR2 is LQKENI in the germline V gene. Here the CDR3 reads CASSPEDRGGDGYTF. CDR3 DNA: TGTGCCAGCTCACCAGAGGACAGGGGCGGCGATGGCTACACCTTC.

This chain connects TRBV28 to TRBJ1-2; D unresolved. Trimming stripped 2 bases from V and 4 bases from J, with 11 bases between. Germline CDR1 and CDR2: MDHEN and SYDVKM. CDR3 length: 14 amino acids. CDR3 sequence reads: CASSLTVGTYGYTF. The CDR3 DNA follows: TGTGCCAGCAGTTTAACAGTTGGTACCTATGGCTACACCTTC.

The chain is built from TRBV4-2 and TRBJ2-7; D is uncertain. Germline V CDR1 and CDR2: LGHNA, YNFKEQ. The germline V and J ends were trimmed by 2 bases and 5 bases, with 13 bases remaining between them. CDR3 size: 14 residues. As DNA, the CDR3 is TGTGCCAGCAGCCAAAGGTTAGGGTTCCACGAGCAGTACTTC. This encodes CASSQRLGFHEQYF.

The CDR3 DNA is TGTGCCAGCAGCTTAGTAAGGGCCAGGGTTATTAACTATGGCTACACCTTC. Its translation: CASSLVRARVINYGYTF. The chain uses TRBV7-2 and TRBJ1-2, with D perhaps TRBD1 (5 bases). Germline lookup yields CDR1 SGHTA and CDR2 FQGNSA. Trimming shortened V by 1 base and J by 1 base, and 16 bases separated the two germline ends. This CDR3 region has 17 residues.

The gene calls are TRBV28 and TRBJ1-5; unclear D gene. Germline V gives CDR1 MDHEN, CDR2 SYDVKM. This CDR3 spans 15 amino acids. The V and J ends lost 3 bases and 0 bases respectively, with 9 bases between them. The DNA of the CDR3 is TGTGCCAGCAGTTTGCCCCGAACTAGCAATCAGCCCCAGCATTTT. Translation: CASSLPRTSNQPQHF.

This sequence joins TRBV6-1 and TRBJ1-4; no clear D. The V end was cut by 2 bases, the J end by 2 bases, with 6 bases between. The germline V gene has CDR1 MNHNS and CDR2 SASEGT. CDR3 length equals 14 residues. CDR3 region: CASSEFWTNEKLFF. In nucleotides, the CDR3 is TGTGCCAGCAGTGAATTTTGGACTAATGAAAAACTGTTTTTT.

The rearrangement uses TRBV28 and TRBJ2-5, with D perhaps assigned TRBD1 or TRBD2 (5 bases each). V dropped 7 bases and J dropped 5 bases, with 14 bases sitting between them. Germline V gene lookup returns CDR1 MDHEN and CDR2 SYDVKM. This CDR3 has 13 residues. The CDR3 sequence is CASTPGQRETQYF. In nucleotides, the CDR3 is TGTGCCAGCACCCCGGGGCAGCGGGAGACCCAGTACTTC.